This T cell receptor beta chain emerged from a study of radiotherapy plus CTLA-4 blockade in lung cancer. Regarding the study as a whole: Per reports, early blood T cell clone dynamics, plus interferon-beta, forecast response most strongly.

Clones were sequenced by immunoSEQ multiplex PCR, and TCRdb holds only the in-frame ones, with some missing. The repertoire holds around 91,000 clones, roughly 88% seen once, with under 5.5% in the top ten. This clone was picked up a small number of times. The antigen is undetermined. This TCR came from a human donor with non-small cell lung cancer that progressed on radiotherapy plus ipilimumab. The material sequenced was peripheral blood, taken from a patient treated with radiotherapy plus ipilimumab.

In DNA, the CDR3 is TGTGCCAGTAGCCTAGGACAGCTTAATCAGCCCCAGCATTTT. Protein product: CASSLGQLNQPQHF. This chain links TRBV19 with TRBJ1-5; perhaps TRBD1 as D (6 bases). The ends were cut back, 6 bases at V and 4 bases at J, with 13 bases in the middle. CDR1 LNHDA and CDR2 SQIVND come from the germline V gene (reference sequence). This CDR3 comprises 14 residues.